The TCR beta chain under discussion was sequenced for a study of OX40 agonist ivuxolimab in advanced cancers. Regarding the study in general: The costimulatory receptor OX40 (CD134) was targeted by ivuxolimab, a fully human IgG2 agonistic monoclonal antibody. Intravenous ivuxolimab was administered to patients every 2 weeks at six dose levels: 0.01, 0.1, 0.3, 1.5, 3 and 10 mg/kg. A male proportion of about 79% and a mean age of approximately 61 years, ranging from about 20 to 80, were recorded for the dose-escalation cohort. Peripheral TCRbeta sequencing aimed to test whether ivuxolimab altered TCR sequence diversity and caused clonal T-cell expansion. Patients were allowed to have had prior anti-PD-1, anti-PD-L1 or anti-CTLA-4 therapy, and around 43% of the dose-escalation patients had been treated with checkpoint inhibitors. The paper covers the monotherapy dose-escalation part of the phase I ivuxolimab trial, which included N of about 50 patients. Partial responses occurred in three dose-escalation patients, of whom one had hepatocellular carcinoma and two had cutaneous melanoma. Of the approximately 54 patients in dose escalation, 19 had hepatocellular carcinoma, about 15 had melanoma, 9 had renal cell carcinoma and 9 had head and neck cancer.

Genomic DNA was extracted from sorted cells for sequencing of the TCRbeta CDR3 region. The immunoSEQ Assay was used for sequencing of TCRbeta CDR3 regions. The immuneACCESS repertoire file appears here via TCRdb, limited to in-frame rearrangements. These files lack a portion of the clones; in checked studies, under half of the deficit traces to unresolved V genes, and the cause of the others is not known. Here the sample has roughly 86,000 clones; around 90% occur a single time. The ten largest clones capture roughly 0.42% of the sample. Paper-wide results and their limitations: After ivuxolimab, more expanded clones were found on average in CD8+ T cells than in CD4+ T cells. Antigen specificity was not determined for the clonally expanded peripheral T cells. Partial responders in the 0.1-3.0 mg/kg groups had among the lowest normalized peripheral clonal expansion, especially among CD8+ T cells. Low levels of normalized T-cell clonal expansion were also seen in some nonresponding patients. At doses of 0.1 to 3.0 mg/kg, clonal expansion of both CD4+ and CD8+ blood T cells was observed from baseline to week 6.

This clone occurred once. No cognate antigen has been identified for it. No base qualities exist here, and no much larger clone lies one base off it. Patients with a history of autoimmune disease or receiving systemic immunosuppression were excluded from the trial. Peripheral blood for TCR sequencing was collected from all dose cohorts at baseline, on cycle 4 day 1, and on cycle 7 day 1. Samples came from an open-label, multicenter, first-in-human phase I dose-escalation trial of ivuxolimab. Adults with locally advanced or metastatic melanoma, renal cell carcinoma, hepatocellular carcinoma or head and neck squamous cell carcinoma were enrolled in the trial. Before TCR sequencing, CD4+ T cells and CD8+ T cells were sorted from peripheral blood as separate populations. According to the germline V gene (reference sequence), CDR1 reads LNHDA and CDR2 reads SQIVND. Counted from cysteine to phenylalanine, this CDR3 has 14 amino acids. The only DNA kept is the CDR3, 42 bases in frame from the first base. V loses 5 bases of germline sequence and J loses 6 bases, and the interval between the two ends is 13 bases.

The receptor was isolated from an adult with an advanced solid tumor such as melanoma, head and neck, liver or kidney cancer. The input for sequencing was CD4+ or CD8+ T cells sorted from blood, taken in a trial of the OX40 agonist ivuxolimab. Recombination joined TRBV19 with TRBJ1-4; the D gene lacks a confident call. The CDR3 protein is CASSPGSVDEKLFF. The nucleotide sequence is TGTGCCAGTAGTCCAGGATCAGTTGATGAAAAACTGTTTTTT.